This T cell receptor beta chain was found in a study of control samples from healthy donors and cancer patients. Looked up from germline, CDR1 is SGHNT and CDR2 is YENEEA. This CDR3 is 16 amino acids long. V was pared by 1 base and J by 2 bases, with 15 bases between. Measured with immunoSEQ multiplex PCR; TCRdb has only the in-frame clones, and not every one. The top ten clones hold 2.5% to 3% of a sample with fewer than 70,000 clones, 84% of them seen once. The V and J genes are TRBV11-3 and TRBJ2-7; D assignment may be TRBD1 or TRBD2 (5 bases each). Sequencing input: PBMCs. This TCR derives from a woman aged 45-65 years with lung cancer. CDR3 coding DNA: TGTGCCAGCAGCTTAGTTTCAGGGAACGGGGCCTACGAGCAGTACTTC. Its protein product is CASSLVSGNGAYEQYF.